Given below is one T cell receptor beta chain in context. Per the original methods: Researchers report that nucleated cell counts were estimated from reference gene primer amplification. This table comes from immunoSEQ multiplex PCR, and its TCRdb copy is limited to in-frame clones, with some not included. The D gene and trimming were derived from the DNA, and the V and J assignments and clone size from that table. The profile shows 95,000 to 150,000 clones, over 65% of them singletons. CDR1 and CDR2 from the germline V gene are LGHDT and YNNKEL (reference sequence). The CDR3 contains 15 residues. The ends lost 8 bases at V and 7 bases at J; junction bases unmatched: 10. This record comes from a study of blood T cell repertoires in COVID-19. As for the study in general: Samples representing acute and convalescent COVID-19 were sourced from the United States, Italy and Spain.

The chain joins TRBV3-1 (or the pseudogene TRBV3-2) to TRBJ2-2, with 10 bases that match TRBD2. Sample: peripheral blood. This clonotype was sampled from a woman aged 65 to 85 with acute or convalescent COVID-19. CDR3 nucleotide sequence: TGTGCCAGCTGTGAGCGGGGGGGTGTCATCGGGGAGCTGTTTTTT. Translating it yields CASCERGGVIGELFF.